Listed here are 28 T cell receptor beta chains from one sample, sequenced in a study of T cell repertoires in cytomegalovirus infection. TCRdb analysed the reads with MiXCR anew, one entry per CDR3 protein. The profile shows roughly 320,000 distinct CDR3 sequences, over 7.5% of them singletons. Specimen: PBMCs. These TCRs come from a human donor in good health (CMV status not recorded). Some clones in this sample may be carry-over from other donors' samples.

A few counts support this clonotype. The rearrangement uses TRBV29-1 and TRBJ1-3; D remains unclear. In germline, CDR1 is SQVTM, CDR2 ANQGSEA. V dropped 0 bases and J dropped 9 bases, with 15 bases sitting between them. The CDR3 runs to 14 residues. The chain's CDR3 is CSVEDSAADRTIYF. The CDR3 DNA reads TGCAGCGTTGAAGATAGCGCCGCCGACCGCACCATATATTTT.

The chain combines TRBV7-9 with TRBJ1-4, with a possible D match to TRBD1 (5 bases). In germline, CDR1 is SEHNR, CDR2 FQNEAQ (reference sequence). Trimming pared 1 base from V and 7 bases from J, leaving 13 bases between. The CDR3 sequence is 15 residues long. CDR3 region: CASSLDSGLLEKLFF. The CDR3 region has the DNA TGTGCCAGCAGCTTAGACTCGGGACTGCTTGAAAAACTGTTTTTT.

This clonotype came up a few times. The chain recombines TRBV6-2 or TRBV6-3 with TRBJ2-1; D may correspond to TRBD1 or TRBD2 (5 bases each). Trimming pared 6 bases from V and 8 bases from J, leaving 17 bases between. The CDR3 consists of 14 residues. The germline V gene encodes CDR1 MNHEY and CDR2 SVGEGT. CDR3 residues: CASSGISQGDEQFF. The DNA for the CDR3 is TGTGCCAGCAGCGGGATAAGTCAGGGCGATGAGCAGTTCTTC.

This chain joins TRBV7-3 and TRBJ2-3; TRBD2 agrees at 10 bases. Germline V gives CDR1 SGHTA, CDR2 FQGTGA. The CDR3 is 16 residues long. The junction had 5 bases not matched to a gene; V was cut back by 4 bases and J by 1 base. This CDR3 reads CASSSSSGSGTDTQYF. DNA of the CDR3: TGTGCCAGCAGCTCATCTAGCGGGAGTGGCACAGATACGCAGTATTTT.

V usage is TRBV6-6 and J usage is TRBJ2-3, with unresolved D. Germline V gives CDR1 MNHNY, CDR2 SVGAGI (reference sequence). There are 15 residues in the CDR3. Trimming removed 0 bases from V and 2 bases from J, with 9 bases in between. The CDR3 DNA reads TGTGCCAGCAGTTACTCCGCGCAGACCACAGATACGCAGTATTTT. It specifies CASSYSAQTTDTQYF.

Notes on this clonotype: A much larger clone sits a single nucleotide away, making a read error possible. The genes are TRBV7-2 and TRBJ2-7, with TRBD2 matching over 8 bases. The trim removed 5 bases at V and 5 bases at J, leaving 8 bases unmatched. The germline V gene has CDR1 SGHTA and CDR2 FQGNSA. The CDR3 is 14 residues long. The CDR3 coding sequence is TGTGCCAGCAGCATCACGGGAGGGCGCGACGAGCAGTACTTC. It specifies CASSITGGRDEQYF. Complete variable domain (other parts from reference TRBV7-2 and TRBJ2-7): GAGVSQSPSNKVTEKGKDVELRCDPISGHTALYWYRQSLGQGLEFLIYFQGNSAPDKSGLPSDRFSAERTGGSVSTLTIQRTQQEDSAVYLCASSITGGRDEQYFGPGTRLTVT.

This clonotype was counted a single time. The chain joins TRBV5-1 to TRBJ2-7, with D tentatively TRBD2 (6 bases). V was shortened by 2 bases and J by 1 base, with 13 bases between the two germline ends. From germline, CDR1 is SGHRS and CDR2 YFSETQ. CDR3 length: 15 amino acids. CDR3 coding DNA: TGCGCCAGCAGCTTTGGTAGCGGCACGTCCTACGAGCAGTACTTC. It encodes CASSFGSGTSYEQYF.

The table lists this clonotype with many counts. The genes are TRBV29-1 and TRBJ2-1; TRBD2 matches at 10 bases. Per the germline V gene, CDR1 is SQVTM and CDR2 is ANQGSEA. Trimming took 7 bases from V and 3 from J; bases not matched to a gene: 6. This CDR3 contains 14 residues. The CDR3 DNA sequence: TGCAGCGCTGTACTAGCGGGAATCTACAATGAGCAGTTCTTC. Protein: CSAVLAGIYNEQFF.

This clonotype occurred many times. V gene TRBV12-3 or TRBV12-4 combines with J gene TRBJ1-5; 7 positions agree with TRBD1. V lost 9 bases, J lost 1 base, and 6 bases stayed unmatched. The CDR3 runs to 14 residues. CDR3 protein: CASATGSSNQPQHF. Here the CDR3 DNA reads TGTGCCAGTGCGACAGGGTCCAGCAATCAGCCCCAGCATTTT.

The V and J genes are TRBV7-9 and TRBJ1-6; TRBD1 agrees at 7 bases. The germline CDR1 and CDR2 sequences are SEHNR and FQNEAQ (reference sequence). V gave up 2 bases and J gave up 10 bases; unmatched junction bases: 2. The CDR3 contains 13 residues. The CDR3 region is CASSLSGQSPLHF. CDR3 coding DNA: TGTGCCAGCAGCTTATCGGGACAGTCACCCCTCCACTTT.

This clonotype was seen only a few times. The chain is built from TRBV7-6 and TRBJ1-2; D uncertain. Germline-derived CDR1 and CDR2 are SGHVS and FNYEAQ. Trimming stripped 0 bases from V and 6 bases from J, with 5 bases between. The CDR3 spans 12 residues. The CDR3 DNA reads TGTGCCAGCAGCTTAGCGTTGGATGGCTACACCTTC. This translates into CASSLALDGYTF.

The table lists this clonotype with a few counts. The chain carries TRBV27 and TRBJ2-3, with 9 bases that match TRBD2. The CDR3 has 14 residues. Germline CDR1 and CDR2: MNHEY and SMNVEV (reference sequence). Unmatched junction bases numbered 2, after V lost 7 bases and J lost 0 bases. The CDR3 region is CASTSGVSTDTQYF. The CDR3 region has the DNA TGTGCCAGCACTAGCGGGGTTAGCACAGATACGCAGTATTTT.

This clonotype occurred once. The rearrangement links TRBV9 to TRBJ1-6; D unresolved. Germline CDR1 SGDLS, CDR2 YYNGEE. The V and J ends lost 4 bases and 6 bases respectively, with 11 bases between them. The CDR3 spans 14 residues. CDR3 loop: CASSSRHGNSPLHF. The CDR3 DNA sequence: TGTGCCAGCAGCTCCCGACACGGTAATTCACCCCTCCACTTT.

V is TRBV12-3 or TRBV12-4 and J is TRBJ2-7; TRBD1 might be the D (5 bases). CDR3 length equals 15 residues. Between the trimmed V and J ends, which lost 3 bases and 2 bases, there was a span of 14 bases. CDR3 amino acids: CASSFQQTVTYEQYF. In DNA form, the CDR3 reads TGTGCCAGCAGTTTCCAGCAGACAGTGACCTACGAGCAGTACTTC.

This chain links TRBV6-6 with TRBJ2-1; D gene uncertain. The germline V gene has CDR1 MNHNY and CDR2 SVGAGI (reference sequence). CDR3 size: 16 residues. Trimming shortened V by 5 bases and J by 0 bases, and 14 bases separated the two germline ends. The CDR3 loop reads CASSQPWRSSYNEQFF. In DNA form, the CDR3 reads TGTGCCAGCAGTCAGCCCTGGAGAAGCTCCTACAATGAGCAGTTCTTC.

The CDR3 region has the DNA TGTGCCAGCAGCGTAGACCATGGGGGCGGATACCCCGGGTCCGAGCAGTACTTC. As protein: CASSVDHGGGYPGSEQYF. This chain connects TRBV9 to TRBJ2-7; D is possibly TRBD1 (6 bases). Germline CDR1 is SGDLS and CDR2 is YYNGEE. This CDR3 is built from 18 residues. Trimming took 0 bases from V and 6 from J, leaving 25 bases between them. Together with reference TRBV9 and TRBJ2-7, the CDR3 gives the full variable domain: DSGVTQTPKHLITATGQRVTLRCSPRSGDLSVYWYQQSLDQGLQFLIQYYNGEERAKGNILERFSAQQFPDLHSELNLSSLELGDSALYFCASSVDHGGGYPGSEQYFGPGTRLTVT.

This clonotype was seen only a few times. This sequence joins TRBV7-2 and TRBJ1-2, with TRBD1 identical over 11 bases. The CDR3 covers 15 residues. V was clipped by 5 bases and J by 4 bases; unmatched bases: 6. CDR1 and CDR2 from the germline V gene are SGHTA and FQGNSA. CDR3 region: CASSTGQGGRYGYTF. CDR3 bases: TGTGCCAGCAGCACGGGACAGGGGGGCCGCTATGGCTACACCTTC.

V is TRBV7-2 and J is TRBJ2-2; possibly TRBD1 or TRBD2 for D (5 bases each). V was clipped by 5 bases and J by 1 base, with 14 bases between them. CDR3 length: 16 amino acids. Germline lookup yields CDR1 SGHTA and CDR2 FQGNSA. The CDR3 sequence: CASSLVRGGNTGELFF. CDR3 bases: TGTGCCAGCAGCCTAGTGAGGGGCGGGAACACCGGGGAGCTGTTTTTT.

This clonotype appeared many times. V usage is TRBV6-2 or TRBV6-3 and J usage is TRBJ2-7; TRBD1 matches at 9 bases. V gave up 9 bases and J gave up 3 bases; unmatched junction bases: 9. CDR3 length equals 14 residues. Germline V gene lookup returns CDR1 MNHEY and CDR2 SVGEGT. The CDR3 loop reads CASVLGQGNYEQYF. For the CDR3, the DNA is TGTGCCAGTGTCCTTGGACAGGGGAACTACGAGCAGTACTTC.

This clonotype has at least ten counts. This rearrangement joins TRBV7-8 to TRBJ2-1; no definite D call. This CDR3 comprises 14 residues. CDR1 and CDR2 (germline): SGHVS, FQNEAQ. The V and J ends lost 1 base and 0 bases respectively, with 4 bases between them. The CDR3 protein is CASSLESSYNEQFF. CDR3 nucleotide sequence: TGTGCCAGCAGCTTAGAGAGCTCCTACAATGAGCAGTTCTTC.

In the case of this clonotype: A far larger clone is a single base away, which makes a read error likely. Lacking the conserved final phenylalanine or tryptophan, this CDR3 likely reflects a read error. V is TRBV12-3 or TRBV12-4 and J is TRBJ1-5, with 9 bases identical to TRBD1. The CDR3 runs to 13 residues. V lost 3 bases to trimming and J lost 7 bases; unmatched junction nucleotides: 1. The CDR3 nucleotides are TGTGCCAGCAGTTTGGGACAGGGACAGCCCCAGCATTCT. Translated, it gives CASSLGQGQPQHS.

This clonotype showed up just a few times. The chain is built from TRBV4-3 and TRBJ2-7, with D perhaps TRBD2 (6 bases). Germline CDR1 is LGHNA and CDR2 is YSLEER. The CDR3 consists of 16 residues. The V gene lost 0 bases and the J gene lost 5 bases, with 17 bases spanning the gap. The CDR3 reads CASSQDVRLGSDEQYF. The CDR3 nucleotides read TGCGCCAGCAGCCAAGATGTTAGACTAGGTAGCGACGAGCAGTACTTC.

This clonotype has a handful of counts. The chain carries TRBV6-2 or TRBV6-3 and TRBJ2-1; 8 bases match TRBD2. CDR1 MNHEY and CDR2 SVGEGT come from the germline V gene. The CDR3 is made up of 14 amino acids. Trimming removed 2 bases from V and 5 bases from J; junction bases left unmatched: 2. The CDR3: CASSYGTRDNEQFF. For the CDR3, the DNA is TGTGCCAGCAGTTACGGGACTAGGGACAATGAGCAGTTCTTC.

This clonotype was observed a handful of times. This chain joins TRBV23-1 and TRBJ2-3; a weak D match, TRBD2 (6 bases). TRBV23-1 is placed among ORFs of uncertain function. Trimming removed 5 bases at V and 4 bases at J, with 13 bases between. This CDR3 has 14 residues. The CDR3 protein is CASSGGTPPDTQYF. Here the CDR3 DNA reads TGCGCCAGCAGTGGCGGGACTCCCCCAGATACGCAGTATTTT.

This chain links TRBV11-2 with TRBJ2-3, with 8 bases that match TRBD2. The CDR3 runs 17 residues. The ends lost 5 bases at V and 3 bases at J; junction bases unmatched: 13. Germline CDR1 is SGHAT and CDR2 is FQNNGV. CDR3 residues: CASSLRMTSDTTDTQYF. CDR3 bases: TGTGCCAGCAGCCTGCGGATGACTAGCGATACTACAGATACGCAGTATTTT.

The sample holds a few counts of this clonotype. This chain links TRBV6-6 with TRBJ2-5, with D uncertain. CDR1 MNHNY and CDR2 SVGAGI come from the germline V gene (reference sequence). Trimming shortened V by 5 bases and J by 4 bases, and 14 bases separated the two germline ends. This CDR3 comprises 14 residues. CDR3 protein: CASSPRIARETQYF. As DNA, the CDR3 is TGTGCCAGCAGTCCCAGGATAGCACGAGAGACCCAGTACTTC.

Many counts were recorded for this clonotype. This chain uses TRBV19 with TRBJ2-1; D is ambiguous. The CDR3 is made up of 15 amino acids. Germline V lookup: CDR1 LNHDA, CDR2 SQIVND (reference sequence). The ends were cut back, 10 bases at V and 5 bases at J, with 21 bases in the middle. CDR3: CATSIKVRADNEQFF. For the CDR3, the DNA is TGTGCCACCTCTATAAAGGTGCGAGCCGACAATGAGCAGTTCTTC.

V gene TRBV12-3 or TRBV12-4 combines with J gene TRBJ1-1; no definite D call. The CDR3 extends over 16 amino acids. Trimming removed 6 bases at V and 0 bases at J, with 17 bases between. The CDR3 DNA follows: TGTGCCAGCAGCCTTCGAATGGGCGGTTTGAACACTGAAGCTTTCTTT. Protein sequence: CASSLRMGGLNTEAFF.